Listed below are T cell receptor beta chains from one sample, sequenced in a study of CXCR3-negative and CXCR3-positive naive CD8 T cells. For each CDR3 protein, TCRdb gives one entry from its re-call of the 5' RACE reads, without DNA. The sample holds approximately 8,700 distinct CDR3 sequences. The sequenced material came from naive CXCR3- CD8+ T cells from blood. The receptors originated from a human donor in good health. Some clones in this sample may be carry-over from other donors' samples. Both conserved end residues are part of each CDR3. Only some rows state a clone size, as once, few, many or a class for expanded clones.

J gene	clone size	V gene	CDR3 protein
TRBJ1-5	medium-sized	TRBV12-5	CASQSNGDSNQPQHF
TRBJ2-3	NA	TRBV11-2	CASSPGGGTDTQYF
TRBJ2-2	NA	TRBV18	CASPRIPGQATGELFF
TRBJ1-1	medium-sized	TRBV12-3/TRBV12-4	CASSLTVGSTEAFF
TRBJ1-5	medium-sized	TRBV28	CASSPDSYNQPQHF
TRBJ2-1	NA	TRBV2	CASSYDPQFANEQFF
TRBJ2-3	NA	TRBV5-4	CASTLAGGSDTQYF
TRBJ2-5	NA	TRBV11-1	CASSLWDTQEETQYF
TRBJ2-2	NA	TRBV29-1	CSVLPQGQSTGELFF
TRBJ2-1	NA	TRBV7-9	CASSFSGGNEQFF
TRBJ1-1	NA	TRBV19	CASSIESWNTEAFF
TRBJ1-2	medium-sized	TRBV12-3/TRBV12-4	CASGGPGLYGYTF
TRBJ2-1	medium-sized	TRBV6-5	CASRDRDTYNEQFF
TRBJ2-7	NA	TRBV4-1	CASSQGHTISYEQYF
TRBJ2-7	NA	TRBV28	CASSLLSGGEQYF
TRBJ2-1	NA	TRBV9	CASSVEGNEQFF
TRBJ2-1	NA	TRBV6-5	CASSTIGTIDEQFF
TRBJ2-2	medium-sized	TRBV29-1	CSVEVETNTGELFF
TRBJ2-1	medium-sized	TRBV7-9	CASSLSEANEQFF
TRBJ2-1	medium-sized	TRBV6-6	CASSYFPPEQFF
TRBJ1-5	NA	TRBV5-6	CASSSSRDRTTYSNQPQHF
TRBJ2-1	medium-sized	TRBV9	CASTNSGDSYNEQFF